The next 10 T cell receptor beta chains were all read from a single sample in a study of T cell responses to AZD1222 COVID-19 vaccine. The method was immunoSEQ multiplex PCR; TCRdb's version includes in-frame clones alone and lacks a portion of them. Of around 100,000 clones listed, around 90% were seen once; the top ten hold 4.5% to 5.5%. The source was peripheral blood, collected on day 0 of AZD1222 vaccination. These receptors were taken from an adult in good health.

The rearrangement joins TRBV5-6 to TRBJ2-7; the D is unclear. Germline V lookup: CDR1 SGHDT, CDR2 YYEEEE. The ends were cut back, 5 bases at V and 1 base at J, with 10 bases in the middle. The CDR3 is made up of 13 amino acids. CDR3 DNA: TGTGCCAGCAGTGGCGGCGGATCCTACGAGCAGTACTTC. Amino acids: CASSGGGSYEQYF.

J is TRBJ2-7 and V is TRBV30; 11 nucleotides match TRBD2. V was pared by 4 bases and J by 5 bases, with 4 bases of the junction left unmatched. The germline CDR1 and CDR2 sequences are GTSNPN and SVGIG (reference sequence). This CDR3 has 13 amino acids. CDR3 in DNA: TGTGCCTGGAATAGCGGGGGGGCCCACGAGCAGTACTTC. Translating it yields CAWNSGGAHEQYF.

A single count supports this clone. The chain's CDR3 is CSATDRGRTEAFF. CDR3 nucleotides: TGCAGCGCCACGGACAGGGGACGAACTGAAGCTTTCTTT. This sequence joins TRBV29-1 and TRBJ1-1; TRBD1 matches at 9 bases. Trimming cost V 7 bases and J 5 bases; bases outside gene matches: 8. Looked up from germline, CDR1 is SQVTM and CDR2 is ANQGSEA. CDR3 length: 13 residues.

This chain's CDR3 is CASSLSQTRGSPLHF. In DNA, the CDR3 is TGCGCCAGCAGCTTGTCACAGACCCGGGGCTCACCCCTCCACTTT. This chain joins TRBV5-1 and TRBJ1-6; D is perhaps TRBD1 (5 bases). Trimming pared 1 base from V and 10 bases from J, leaving 15 bases between. CDR3 size: 15 residues. Germline CDR1 reads SGHRS; CDR2 reads YFSETQ.

The sample holds a few counts of this clone. The V and J genes are TRBV9 and TRBJ1-2; D might be TRBD1 (5 bases). CDR3 length equals 17 residues. V lost 4 bases, J lost 2 bases, and 21 bases lay in between. Germline loops: CDR1 SGDLS, CDR2 YYNGEE. The chain's CDR3 is CASSPRGGAGQNYGYTF. CDR3 nucleotides: TGTGCCAGCAGCCCGAGAGGTGGGGCTGGACAAAACTATGGCTACACCTTC.

The chain couples TRBV15 to TRBJ1-6; D gene ambiguous. Deletions cut 6 bases from V and 0 bases from J, with 9 bases between. The CDR3 is made up of 15 amino acids. Germline V gene lookup returns CDR1 LNHNV and CDR2 YYDKDF (reference sequence). The CDR3 DNA sequence: TGTGCCACCAGGGCACGAGACTCCTATAATTCACCCCTCCACTTT. It is translated as CATRARDSYNSPLHF. Supplemented by reference TRBV15 and TRBJ1-6, the full variable domain reads DAMVIQNPRYQVTQFGKPVTLSCSQTLNHNVMYWYQQKSSQAPKLLFHYYDKDFNNEADTPDNFQSRRPNTSFCFLDIRSPGLGDTAMYLCATRARDSYNSPLHFGNGTRLTVT.

The chain combines TRBV9 with TRBJ1-6; possibly TRBD1 for D (6 bases). CDR1 SGDLS and CDR2 YYNGEE come from the germline V gene. This CDR3 comprises 17 residues. V shed 2 bases and J shed 0 bases, with 12 bases lying between them. The DNA for the CDR3 is TGTGCCAGCAGCGTGCGGGACACGAGCTCCTATAATTCACCCCTCCACTTT. It is translated as CASSVRDTSSYNSPLHF.

A few counts support this clone. This rearrangement joins TRBV7-8 to TRBJ1-6, with TRBD1 as a possible D gene (6 bases). With 6 bases removed from V and 1 base from J, the gap between germline ends came to 19 bases. The CDR3 runs 18 residues. The V gene's germline CDR1 is SGHVS and CDR2 FQNEAQ. The CDR3 loop reads CASRTGLRFGSYNSPLHF. The CDR3 region has the DNA TGTGCCAGCAGAACAGGGTTAAGATTCGGTTCCTATAATTCACCCCTCCACTTT. Full variable domain (rest looked up from reference TRBV7-8 and TRBJ1-6): GAGVSQSPRYKVAKRGQDVALRCDPISGHVSLFWYQQALGQGPEFLTYFQNEAQLDKSGLPSDRFFAERPEGSVSTLKIQRTQQEDSAVYLCASRTGLRFGSYNSPLHFGNGTRLTVT.

The chain recombines TRBV7-5 with TRBJ1-6; the D call of TRBD1 is as the table states it, not checked on the DNA. TRBV7-5 is tagged as a pseudogene. The CDR3 runs 11 residues. The CDR3 loop is CATWTAEPLHF. The CDR3 DNA follows: TGTGCCACCTGGACAGCCGAACCCCTCCACTTT.

V usage is TRBV7-9 and J usage is TRBJ1-2, with unresolved D. V was clipped by 3 bases and J by 8 bases, with 25 bases between them. Per germline, CDR1 SEHNR and CDR2 FQNEAQ (reference sequence). This CDR3 has 17 residues. CDR3 nucleotide sequence: TGTGCCAGCAGCTTTAGGGCAGACCGGTCCTCCGGGTGGGGCTACACCTTC. Translating gives CASSFRADRSSGWGYTF. Together with reference TRBV7-9 and TRBJ1-2, the CDR3 gives the full variable domain: DTGVSQNPRHKITKRGQNVTFRCDPISEHNRLYWYRQTLGQGPEFLTYFQNEAQLEKSRLLSDRFSAERPKGSFSTLEIQRTEQGDSAMYLCASSFRADRSSGWGYTFGSGTRLTVV.